This record concerns one T cell receptor (beta chain) sequence. Its antigen is undetermined. Only in-frame clones appear in the TCRdb table, and some are missing; sequencing was by immunoSEQ multiplex PCR. The sample shows almost 700,000 clones, approximately 90% of them seen only once. The CDR3 length is 14 residues. Naive CD8 isolation took CD45RO-negative cells positively selected for CCR7 and excluded terminally differentiated effector memory CD45RA+ cells. This sample was taken from a study of shared clonotypes between healthy human individuals. Notes on the study in general: Deeper or shallower sequencing was expected to change how clonotypes are shared among donors.

The chain uses TRBV21-1 and TRBJ2-7; the table's D call of TRBD1 was not tested on the DNA. TRBV21-1 is a pseudogene segment. The sample taken for sequencing was naive CD8+ T cells sorted from blood. The clonotype originates from a man aged 25-40 years in good health. CDR3 nucleotides: TGTGCCAGCAGCAGAAAACAGGGCTCCTACGAGCAGTACTTC. Translation gives CASSRKQGSYEQYF.